The rows below give T cell receptor beta chains drawn from one sample of a study of cytomegalovirus exposure and HLA in healthy donors. Clones were sequenced by immunoSEQ multiplex PCR, and TCRdb holds only the in-frame ones, with some missing. Of 170,000 or so clones listed, over 70% are singletons. Sequencing was done on a sample of PBMCs. Source of these receptors: a woman under 40 in good health and CMV-seropositive. CDR3s include the opening cysteine and the closing phenylalanine or tryptophan. The D gene is left open where the match is weak. The size of a clone is reported for some rows only, either as once, few or many, or as a class for expanded clones.

D: TRBD2
size: -
J: TRBJ2-7
V: TRBV11-3
DNA: TGTGCCAGCAGCCTTAGCGGGAGCTCCTACGAGCAGTACTTC
CDR3: CASSLSGSSYEQYF

D: -
size: few
J: TRBJ2-4
V: TRBV4-1
DNA: TGCGCCAGCAGCCAAGGGGCCCGATCGGCCCTAGCCAAAAACATTCAGTACTTC
CDR3: CASSQGARSALAKNIQYF

D: -
size: -
J: TRBJ2-3
V: TRBV11-3
DNA: TGTGCCAGCAGCCCCCTGCCCGGCACAGGGACAGATACGCAGTATTTT
CDR3: CASSPLPGTGTDTQYF

D: -
size: -
J: TRBJ1-2
V: TRBV2
DNA: TGTGCCAGCAGAAAGGACTTCGGCGTACAGATAGGCTACACCTTC
CDR3: CASRKDFGVQIGYTF

D: -
size: -
J: TRBJ2-7
V: TRBV10-3
DNA: TGTGCCATCAGTGAGCCAGGCGAGCAGTACTTC
CDR3: CAISEPGEQYF

D: -
size: -
J: TRBJ1-2
V: TRBV4-1
DNA: TGCGCCAGCAATTCCGTCGCCGGCTATGGCTACACCTTC
CDR3: CASNSVAGYGYTF

D: -
size: -
J: TRBJ1-2
V: TRBV6-5
DNA: TGTGCCAGCAGTCCCATGACAGGATCTAACTATGGCTACACCTTC
CDR3: CASSPMTGSNYGYTF

D: -
size: once
J: TRBJ1-1
V: TRBV6-1
DNA: TGTGCCAGCAGTGCAGGGCCGAACACTGAAGCTTTCTTT
CDR3: CASSAGPNTEAFF

D: TRBD2
size: -
J: TRBJ2-7
V: TRBV19
DNA: TGTGCCAGTCGGACTAGCGGGAGGTACAACGAGCAGTACTTC
CDR3: CASRTSGRYNEQYF

D: TRBD2
size: -
J: TRBJ2-1
V: TRBV30
DNA: TGTGCCCGTAGGGCAGCGGGGGGCAATGAGCAGTTCTTC
CDR3: CARRAAGGNEQFF

D: -
size: -
J: TRBJ2-1
V: TRBV6-5
DNA: TGTGCCAGCAAAGTCGACAGTTCGCCTAGCGATGAGCAGTTCTTC
CDR3: CASKVDSSPSDEQFF

D: -
size: -
J: TRBJ2-1
V: TRBV15
DNA: TGTGCCACCAGCAAGTTGAAGGGGGCCTACAATGAGCAGTTCTTC
CDR3: CATSKLKGAYNEQFF

D: -
size: -
J: TRBJ2-7
V: TRBV18
DNA: TGTGCCAGCTCACCAACACAGGGCAGGTCCGAGCAGTACTTC
CDR3: CASSPTQGRSEQYF

D: -
size: -
J: TRBJ2-1
V: TRBV6-4
DNA: TGTGCCAGCAGCGGGGGGCAGAGCTCCTACAATGAGCAGTTCTTC
CDR3: CASSGGQSSYNEQFF

D: -
size: -
J: TRBJ1-4
V: TRBV14
DNA: TGTGCCAGCAGCCCAACGGGGGGATGGAATGAAAAACTGTTTTTT
CDR3: CASSPTGGWNEKLFF

D: -
size: few
J: TRBJ1-4
V: TRBV30
DNA: TGTGCCTGGAGTGTGGGGCTTTGGGAAAAACTGTTTTTT
CDR3: CAWSVGLWEKLFF

D: -
size: few
J: TRBJ1-1
V: TRBV30
DNA: TGTGCCTGGAGTGTACGTAGAAACACTGAAGCTTTCTTT
CDR3: CAWSVRRNTEAFF

D: TRBD2
size: -
J: TRBJ2-6
V: TRBV19
DNA: TGTGCCAGTACCACGGGGGGTGTCAGGCTAAACGTCCTGACTTTC
CDR3: CASTTGGVRLNVLTF

D: -
size: -
J: TRBJ2-7
V: TRBV5-1
DNA: TGCGCCAGCAGCTATAACAGGGCCTACGAGCAGTACTTC
CDR3: CASSYNRAYEQYF

D: -
size: -
J: TRBJ2-3
V: TRBV10-3
DNA: TGTGCCATCAGTGAGGCGGGCACAGATACGCAGTATTTT
CDR3: CAISEAGTDTQYF

D: TRBD2
size: -
J: TRBJ2-6
V: TRBV5-1
DNA: TGCGCCAGCTCCCCCAGCGGGACTGCCTGGGCCAACGTCCTGACTTTC
CDR3: CASSPSGTAWANVLTF

D: TRBD2
size: -
J: TRBJ2-3
V: TRBV2
DNA: TGTGCCAGCAGTGATGATCGGGAGGGCAGAGGGAGCACAGATACGCAGTATTTT
CDR3: CASSDDREGRGSTDTQYF

D: TRBD1
size: -
J: TRBJ2-3
V: TRBV28
DNA: TGTGCCAGCAGTTCTGGGACAGCATCTAGCACAGATACGCAGTATTTT
CDR3: CASSSGTASSTDTQYF

D: -
size: -
J: TRBJ2-7
V: TRBV27
DNA: TGTGCCACCGGGTGGCGACAGAGCCGTCGCTACGAGCAGTACTTC
CDR3: CATGWRQSRRYEQYF

D: -
size: -
J: TRBJ1-2
V: TRBV11-2
DNA: TGTGCCAGCAGAAGCTATGACAGCAACTATGGCTACACCTTC
CDR3: CASRSYDSNYGYTF

D: TRBD2
size: few
J: TRBJ2-7
V: TRBV28
DNA: TGTGCCAGCACCGGACTAGCGGGAGGGTATCCTTACGAGCAGTACTTC
CDR3: CASTGLAGGYPYEQYF

D: TRBD1
size: -
J: TRBJ1-3
V: TRBV28
DNA: TGTGCCAGCAACGGACAGGGGGCCAGCTCTGGAAACACCATATATTTT
CDR3: CASNGQGASSGNTIYF

D: TRBD1
size: once
J: TRBJ1-2
V: TRBV29-1
DNA: TGCAGCGCTTCGGGGACAGGGGGCGCCGGCTATGGCTACACCTTC
CDR3: CSASGTGGAGYGYTF

D: TRBD2
size: -
J: TRBJ2-7
V: TRBV7-2
DNA: TGTGCCAGCAGCCCTAGCGGGAGGGCTGGCGAGCAGTACTTC
CDR3: CASSPSGRAGEQYF

D: -
size: -
J: TRBJ1-2
V: TRBV7-2
DNA: TGTGCCAGCAGCTTACTCGGCCAGAGAGGGGGGGACTATGGCTACACCTTC
CDR3: CASSLLGQRGGDYGYTF

D: TRBD2
size: -
J: TRBJ2-5
V: TRBV5-1
DNA: TGCGCCAGCAGATGGAGGACTAGCGGAACCCTGATGGAGACCCAGTACTTC
CDR3: CASRWRTSGTLMETQYF

D: -
size: -
J: TRBJ2-5
V: TRBV27
DNA: TGTGCCAGCAGTTTACGGCGGGATTCGCCAGAGACCCAGTACTTC
CDR3: CASSLRRDSPETQYF

D: -
size: few
J: TRBJ1-2
V: TRBV11-2
DNA: TGTGCCAGCAGCTTAGATTCAGGCAACTATGGCTACACCTTC
CDR3: CASSLDSGNYGYTF

D: TRBD1
size: -
J: TRBJ1-1
V: TRBV10-3
DNA: TGTGCCACCTTAGGACAGGGCCCATTTGAAGCTTTCTTT
CDR3: CATLGQGPFEAFF

D: TRBD1
size: few
J: TRBJ1-1
V: TRBV12-5
DNA: TGTGCTAGTGGTTTGACGACAGGGGATAACACTGAAGCTTTCTTT
CDR3: CASGLTTGDNTEAFF

D: TRBD2
size: -
J: TRBJ2-5
V: TRBV6-5
DNA: TGTGCCAGCAGTTACCGGGGGGAGTTGGAGACCCAGTACTTC
CDR3: CASSYRGELETQYF

D: -
size: -
J: TRBJ1-5
V: TRBV27
DNA: TGTGCCAGCAGTTTAAGTGGTGGTTGGAGCACGGGGCCCCAGCATTTT
CDR3: CASSLSGGWSTGPQHF

D: -
size: -
J: TRBJ1-2
V: TRBV18
DNA: TGTGCCAGCTCACCACCGGGGGCTTTTGACTATGGCTACACCTTC
CDR3: CASSPPGAFDYGYTF

D: TRBD2
size: few
J: TRBJ2-4
V: TRBV28
DNA: TGTGCCAGCAGGGACGGGGTAGCGGGGGGAGGGGACATTCAGTACTTC
CDR3: CASRDGVAGGGDIQYF

D: TRBD1
size: -
J: TRBJ2-5
V: TRBV7-9
DNA: TGTGCCAGCAGCCGGGACAGGGCGGGAGAGACCCAGTACTTC
CDR3: CASSRDRAGETQYF

D: TRBD1
size: -
J: TRBJ2-5
V: TRBV11-3
DNA: TGTGCCAGCAGCCTCGGGACAGGGGGCGCATGGGGCGAGACCCAGTACTTC
CDR3: CASSLGTGGAWGETQYF

D: -
size: -
J: TRBJ1-2
V: TRBV28
DNA: TGTGCCAGCAGCCTGGGAGATAGGTTAGCCTATGGCTACACCTTC
CDR3: CASSLGDRLAYGYTF

D: TRBD1
size: -
J: TRBJ1-5
V: TRBV15
DNA: TGTGCCACCAGCAAATATGGACAGGGGGGATTCTATAGCAATCAGCCCCAGCATTTT
CDR3: CATSKYGQGGFYSNQPQHF

D: -
size: -
J: TRBJ2-1
V: TRBV6-5
DNA: TGTGCCAGCAGGGCTCCCGGGAGCCCCTACAATGAGCAGTTCTTC
CDR3: CASRAPGSPYNEQFF

D: -
size: -
J: TRBJ1-2
V: TRBV19
DNA: TGTGCCAGTAATCTAGCGGGGACCAACTATGGCTACACCTTC
CDR3: CASNLAGTNYGYTF

D: TRBD1
size: -
J: TRBJ1-2
V: TRBV19
DNA: TGTGCCAGTTACAACAGGGGGAGTAACTATGGCTACACCTTC
CDR3: CASYNRGSNYGYTF

D: -
size: -
J: TRBJ1-2
V: TRBV4-2
DNA: TGTGCCAGCAGCCAAGGAGGAGGCCGGGAAGGCTATGGCTACACCTTC
CDR3: CASSQGGGREGYGYTF

D: -
size: -
J: TRBJ1-4
V: TRBV28
DNA: TGTGCCAGCAGTCTGAGACAGAGTAATGAAAAACTGTTTTTT
CDR3: CASSLRQSNEKLFF

D: TRBD2
size: -
J: TRBJ2-3
V: TRBV19
DNA: TGTGCCAGTAGTACCGGGACTAGTGGCGCAGATACGCAGTATTTT
CDR3: CASSTGTSGADTQYF

D: -
size: -
J: TRBJ2-1
V: TRBV7-3
DNA: TGTGCCAGCAGCCTAAGCCCAGAAGACAATGAGCAGTTCTTC
CDR3: CASSLSPEDNEQFF

D: TRBD2
size: few
J: TRBJ2-3
V: TRBV10-1
DNA: TGCGCCAGCAGCCCTGGACTAGCGGAACCCACAGATACGCAGTATTTT
CDR3: CASSPGLAEPTDTQYF

D: -
size: -
J: TRBJ1-1
V: TRBV6-5
DNA: TGTGCCAGCACCTGGAGGGAGAACACTGAAGCTTTCTTT
CDR3: CASTWRENTEAFF

D: TRBD2
size: medium-sized
J: TRBJ2-7
V: TRBV7-6
DNA: TGTGCCAGCAGCCGCTGGGCCACACTAGCGGCAAGCTCCTACGAGCAGTACTTC
CDR3: CASSRWATLAASSYEQYF

D: -
size: -
J: TRBJ2-1
V: TRBV5-1
DNA: TGCGCCAGCAGCTTGGGGCAGGGGAGCTCCTACAATGAGCAGTTCTTC
CDR3: CASSLGQGSSYNEQFF

D: TRBD1
size: -
J: TRBJ1-1
V: TRBV19
DNA: TGTGCCACGCGGACAGGGGGGTTGGCTGGGGAAGCTTTCTTT
CDR3: CATRTGGLAGEAFF